This T cell receptor (beta chain) was captured by sequencing in a study of response to subunit inactivated influenza vaccine. TCRdb re-called the RT-PCR reads with MiXCR, one entry per CDR3 protein. The sample carries 500,000 to 700,000 distinct CDR3 sequences, roughly 23% recorded once. Germline V CDR1 and CDR2: MNHEY, SVGEGT. CDR3 size: 17 residues. Trimming took off 0 bases at V and 3 bases at J, with 15 bases between the two ends. The same specimen was also included in a second study, on T cells expressing NK-cell markers. That paper adds: Production of TCR beta cDNA relied on 5'RACE template switching with UMIs. According to the study, TCR beta repertoires originated from sorted CD3+CD56+NKG2C+, CD3+CD56+NKG2C- and CD3+CD56-NKG2C+ T cells. 1.0-7.0% of CD8+ T cells in 6 or 7 donors belonged to dominant NKG2C+ clonotypes. There were a handful of donors in whom these clonotypes also led the CD3+CD56-NKG2C+ fraction.

The V gene is TRBV6-2 or TRBV6-3, the J gene TRBJ2-4; D call uncertain. The sequencing here drew on CD4+ T cells sorted from PBMCs, taken 12 days after vaccination. This TCR came from a man aged 45-60 years who received an inactivated influenza vaccine. The CDR3 protein is CASSYSVFRVDKNIQYF. The CDR3 bases are TGTGCCAGCAGTTACTCCGTGTTTCGGGTAGACAAAAACATTCAGTACTTC.